The 6 T cell receptor beta chains presented below share a single source sample, sequenced in a study of blood T cell repertoires in COVID-19. The table came from immunoSEQ multiplex PCR; TCRdb's copy has only in-frame clones and leaves some out. The sample has approximately 94,000 clones; more than 65% are singletons. The sample consisted of peripheral blood. These receptor sequences come from a woman in her 70s with acute or convalescent COVID-19.

The chain is built from TRBV6-4 and TRBJ2-3, with D possibly being TRBD1 (6 bases). V was clipped by 3 bases and J by 1 base, with 11 bases between them. Per the germline V gene, CDR1 is MRHNA and CDR2 is SNTAGT. The CDR3 contains 15 residues. The chain's CDR3 is CASSDLGARTDTQYF. The CDR3 DNA reads as TGTGCCAGCAGTGATTTGGGGGCCCGCACAGATACGCAGTATTTT.

V usage is TRBV5-1 and J usage is TRBJ1-3; D is possibly TRBD1 (6 bases). V was cut by 0 bases and J by 4 bases, with 11 bases left in between. CDR1 and CDR2 (germline): SGHRS, YFSETQ. The CDR3 runs 15 residues. The CDR3 DNA reads TGCGCCAGCAGCTTGGTTCCAGGGGTCGGAAACACCATATATTTT. It encodes CASSLVPGVGNTIYF.

V gene TRBV11-1 combines with J gene TRBJ2-1; 7 bases line up with TRBD2. CDR1 and CDR2 (germline): SGHAT, FQDESV (reference sequence). The CDR3 loop spans 14 amino acids. V trimming: 2 bases; J trimming: 5 bases; junction bases outside the gene matches: 3. CDR3 in DNA: TGTGCCAGCAGCTTAACTAGCGACCACAATGAGCAGTTCTTC. This encodes CASSLTSDHNEQFF. The full variable domain, in which reference TRBV11-1 and TRBJ2-1 provide the parts outside the CDR3, is EAEVAQSPRYKITEKSQAVAFWCDPISGHATLYWYRQILGQGPELLVQFQDESVVDDSQLPKDRFSAERLKGVDSTLKIQPAELGDSAMYLCASSLTSDHNEQFFGPGTRLTVL.

The chain employs TRBV6-5 and TRBJ1-1; possibly TRBD1 for D (6 bases). Germline V gene lookup returns CDR1 MNHEY and CDR2 SVGAGI. V was shortened by 2 bases and J by 5 bases, with 15 bases between the two germline ends. The CDR3 extends over 15 amino acids. CDR3 coding DNA: TGTGCCAGCAGTTACAGTCCAGGGGTCAGGACTGAAGCTTTCTTT. It translates to CASSYSPGVRTEAFF.

The CDR3 coding sequence is TGTGCCAGCAGCAGGGAGACGGACTATAATTCACCCCTCCACTTT. Protein sequence: CASSRETDYNSPLHF. This chain connects TRBV5-5 to TRBJ1-6; D is uncertain. The V end was cut by 4 bases, the J end by 3 bases, with 11 bases between. CDR3 size: 15 residues. Germline CDR1 and CDR2: SGHKS and YYEKEE (reference sequence).

This clone came up a few times. The chain joins TRBV14 to TRBJ2-5, with TRBD2 matching 7 bases. Germline loops: CDR1 SGHDN, CDR2 FVKESK. With V trimmed by 0 bases and J by 2 bases, 6 bases remained unmatched. The CDR3 has 16 amino acids. DNA of the CDR3: TGTGCCAGCAGCCAAGAGGTCCAGCGGGGTCAAGAGACCCAGTACTTC. Translation gives CASSQEVQRGQETQYF. Using reference TRBV14 and TRBJ2-5 for the parts outside the CDR3, the full variable domain is EAGVTQFPSHSVIEKGQTVTLRCDPISGHDNLYWYRRVMGKEIKFLLHFVKESKQDESGMPNNRFLAERTGGTYSTLKVQPAELEDSGVYFCASSQEVQRGQETQYFGPGTRLLVL.